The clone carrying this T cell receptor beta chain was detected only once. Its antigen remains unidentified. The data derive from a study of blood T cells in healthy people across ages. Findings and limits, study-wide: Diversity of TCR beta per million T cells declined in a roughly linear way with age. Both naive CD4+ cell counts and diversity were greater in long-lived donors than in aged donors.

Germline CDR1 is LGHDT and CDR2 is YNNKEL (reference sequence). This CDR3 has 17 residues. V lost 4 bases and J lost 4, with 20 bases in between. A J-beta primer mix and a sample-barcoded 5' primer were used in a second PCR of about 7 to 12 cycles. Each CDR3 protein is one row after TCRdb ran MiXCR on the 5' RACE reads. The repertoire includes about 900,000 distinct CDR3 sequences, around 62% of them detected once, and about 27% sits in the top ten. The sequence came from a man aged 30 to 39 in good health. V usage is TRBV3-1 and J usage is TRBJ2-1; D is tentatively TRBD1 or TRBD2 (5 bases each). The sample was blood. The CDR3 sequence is CASSPRRRGALYNEQFF. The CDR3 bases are TGTGCCAGCAGCCCCCGAAGGAGAGGGGCCTTATACAATGAGCAGTTCTTC.